This entry lists 3 T cell receptor beta chains sequenced from one sample in a study of blood T cell repertoires in COVID-19. Sequencing was performed with immunoSEQ multiplex PCR; in TCRdb, only in-frame clones are kept and a portion is missing. The sample includes roughly 400,000 clones, more than 85% of them seen just once. The specimen sequenced was PBMCs or T cells enriched from blood (not recorded which). All receptors derive from a woman aged 35 to 49 who had been exposed to COVID-19.

The gene calls are TRBV19 and TRBJ2-1; 7 nucleotides line up with TRBD2. The junction had 14 bases not matched to a gene; V was cut back by 6 bases and J by 9 bases. CDR3 size: 15 residues. The germline gives CDR1 LNHDA, CDR2 SQIVND (reference sequence). The DNA for the CDR3 is TGTGCCAGTAGGGGGGGGGATGGTCTCCGCGGTGAGCAGTTCTTC. Its translation: CASRGGDGLRGEQFF.

J is TRBJ2-5 and V is TRBV7-2, with 13 bases fitting TRBD2. Germline CDR1 reads SGHTA; CDR2 reads FQGNSA. V shed 1 base and J 2 bases; nucleotides not matched to a gene: 4. CDR3 size: 17 residues. The CDR3 DNA is TGTGCCAGCAGCTTAGGGGGACTAGCGGGGCGACAAGAGACCCAGTACTTC. Protein sequence: CASSLGGLAGRQETQYF.

The CDR3 is CASSTGHGNEKLFF. DNA of the CDR3: TGTGCCAGTAGTACGGGACACGGAAATGAAAAACTGTTTTTT. V usage is TRBV19 and J usage is TRBJ1-4, with a tentative D call TRBD1 (6 bases). The CDR3 runs to 14 residues. Germline CDR1 LNHDA, CDR2 SQIVND (reference sequence). Between the trimmed V and J ends, which lost 4 bases and 5 bases, there was a span of 11 bases.